Below, 17 T cell receptor beta chains from the same sample are listed, as sequenced in a study of regulatory T cells in long-lasting Graves disease. Library construction for TCR beta used iRepertoire HTBI primers and Arm-PCR of CDR3 regions. TCRdb re-called the multiplex PCR reads through MiXCR, storing one row per CDR3 protein. The sample has approximately 400,000 distinct CDR3 sequences; more than 20% are singletons. Time point specified: persistent/refractory GD, antithyroid drugs over 5 years with positive TRAb. PBMC-extracted RNA yielded the TCR library. This specimen consisted of peripheral blood mononuclear cells (PBMCs), obtained when the disease was refractory, from a patient treated with antithyroid drugs. These receptor sequences come from a middle-aged woman with Graves disease.

This chain connects TRBV13 to TRBJ2-7, with unresolved D. CDR1 and CDR2 from the germline V gene are PRHDT and FYEKMQ (reference sequence). V lost 5 bases and J 0 bases, leaving 14 bases between the germline ends. The CDR3 is made up of 15 amino acids. The CDR3 coding sequence is TGTGCCAGCAGCCCGTACGGGCTCCGCTCCTACGAGCAGTACTTC. Translation: CASSPYGLRSYEQYF.

The chain uses TRBV27 and TRBJ2-1; 8 bases are shared with TRBD2. J lost 7 bases, V lost 5 bases, and 22 bases had no gene match. Germline V gives CDR1 MNHEY, CDR2 SMNVEV (reference sequence). There are 19 residues in the CDR3. CDR3: CASSGIAGLSSGIGNEQFF. CDR3 bases: TGTGCCAGCAGTGGGATAGCAGGGCTAAGTAGCGGGATAGGGAATGAGCAGTTCTTC.

The chain uses TRBV27 and TRBJ2-7, with D possibly TRBD1 on 5 matching bases. The V end was cut by 4 bases, the J end by 4 bases, with 17 bases between. The CDR3 extends over 15 amino acids. Germline assignment: CDR1 MNHEY and CDR2 SMNVEV (reference sequence). The CDR3 loop is CASSSRQWEAYEQYF. CDR3 nucleotides: TGTGCCAGCAGTTCACGACAGTGGGAAGCGTACGAGCAGTACTTC.

This clonotype has a handful of counts. The chain couples TRBV28 to TRBJ1-1; D call uncertain. CDR1 is MDHEN and CDR2 is SYDVKM in the germline V gene. CDR3 length: 13 amino acids. Trimming pared 6 bases from V and 8 bases from J, leaving 16 bases between. CDR3 amino acids: CASRNTGLWEAFF. The CDR3 coding sequence is TGTGCCAGCAGAAACACTGGGCTTTGGGAAGCTTTCTTT.

This clonotype has ten or more counts. The rearrangement links TRBV2 to TRBJ1-3; a weak D match, TRBD1 (5 bases). From germline, CDR1 is SNHLY and CDR2 FYNNEI. Trimming pared 7 bases from V and 0 bases from J, leaving 13 bases between. This CDR3 region has 15 residues. The CDR3 DNA sequence: TGTGCCAGCAAAGATGGGGCCAGCTCTGGAAACACCATATATTTT. Its translation is CASKDGASSGNTIYF.

This clonotype has a count of ten or more. The rearrangement uses TRBV20-1 and TRBJ1-4; weak D call: TRBD1 (5 bases). The germline gives CDR1 DFQATT, CDR2 SNEGSKA (reference sequence). The V gene lost 6 bases and the J gene lost 7 bases, with 12 bases spanning the gap. The CDR3 length is 12 residues. The DNA of the CDR3 is TGCAGTGCCCACGGGACGGGTGAAAAACTGTTTTTT. It translates to CSAHGTGEKLFF.

This clonotype was seen a handful of times. The chain is built from TRBV18 and TRBJ2-7; D tentatively reads TRBD1 or TRBD2 (5 bases each). CDR1 and CDR2 from the germline V gene are KGHSH and LQKENI. V lost 2 bases, J lost 3 bases, and 8 bases lay in between. The CDR3 extends over 13 amino acids. The CDR3 reads CASSPRGDYEQYF. CDR3 nucleotides: TGTGCCAGCTCACCAAGAGGGGACTACGAGCAGTACTTC. Supplemented by reference TRBV18 and TRBJ2-7, the full variable domain reads NAGVMQNPRHLVRRRGQEARLRCSPMKGHSHVYWYRQLPEEGLKFMVYLQKENIIDESGMPKERFSAEFPKEGPSILRIQQVVRGDSAAYFCASSPRGDYEQYFGPGTRLTVT.

The chain couples TRBV7-9 to TRBJ1-1; the match to TRBD1 covers 7 bases. Germline trimming cut 0 bases from V and 1 base from J; bases unmatched to any gene: 2. Germline loops: CDR1 SEHNR, CDR2 FQNEAQ (reference sequence). The CDR3 loop spans 15 amino acids. The CDR3 DNA sequence: TGTGCCAGCAGCTTAGCGGGGACAGAGAACACTGAAGCTTTCTTT. Its translation: CASSLAGTENTEAFF.

This clonotype was seen at least ten times. This chain connects TRBV12-3 or TRBV12-4 to TRBJ2-7; 7 nucleotides line up with TRBD1. J lost 0 bases, V lost 5 bases, and 4 bases had no gene match. The CDR3 runs to 14 residues. The CDR3 DNA follows: TGTGCCAGCAGTCGACAGGGATTCTCCTACGAGCAGTACTTC. This encodes CASSRQGFSYEQYF.

This clonotype appeared a single time. The V gene is TRBV30, the J gene TRBJ1-1; D is perhaps TRBD1 (5 bases). Deletions cut 1 base from V and 4 bases from J, with 10 bases between. Germline V gives CDR1 GTSNPN, CDR2 SVGIG (reference sequence). The CDR3 runs to 13 residues. In nucleotides, the CDR3 is TGTGCCTGGAGTGACTGGGGGTCCACTGAAGCTTTCTTT. Encoded protein: CAWSDWGSTEAFF.

This sequence joins TRBV28 and TRBJ1-3; D may be TRBD1 (5 bases). With 6 bases removed from V and 1 base from J, the gap between germline ends came to 16 bases. Germline V gene data show CDR1 as MDHEN and CDR2 as SYDVKM. This CDR3 spans 16 amino acids. CDR3 DNA: TGTGCCAGCAGCCAAGATAGGGGCAGGTCTGGAAACACCATATATTTT. Encoded protein: CASSQDRGRSGNTIYF.

J is TRBJ2-7 and V is TRBV20-1, with D tentatively TRBD1 or TRBD2 (5 bases each). The germline CDR1 and CDR2 sequences are DFQATT and SNEGSKA (reference sequence). The V gene lost 6 bases and the J gene lost 2 bases, with 20 bases spanning the gap. The CDR3 extends over 15 amino acids. As DNA, the CDR3 is TGCAGTGCCCGGGACCAAGAGCGAGATACCTACGAGCAGTACTTC. Its protein product is CSARDQERDTYEQYF.

The genes are TRBV6-2 or TRBV6-3 and TRBJ2-7; D may be TRBD2 (5 bases). The CDR3 length is 13 residues. Trimming took 6 bases from V and 2 from J, leaving 11 bases between them. Germline loops: CDR1 MNHEY, CDR2 SVGEGT. CDR3 region: CASSSLRAYEQYF. In nucleotides, the CDR3 is TGTGCCAGCAGCTCTCTGAGGGCCTACGAGCAGTACTTC.

This chain joins TRBV7-2 and TRBJ2-7; TRBD1 matches at 7 bases. Germline CDR1 SGHTA, CDR2 FQGNSA. The CDR3 loop spans 15 amino acids. The trim removed 5 bases at V and 0 bases at J, leaving 7 bases unmatched. The CDR3 sequence is CASSRTGQYSYEQYF. The CDR3 DNA reads as TGTGCCAGCAGCAGGACGGGACAGTACTCCTACGAGCAGTACTTC.

This clonotype was counted only a few times. The chain combines TRBV6-1 with TRBJ1-5, with TRBD1 identical over 8 bases. With 3 bases clipped from V and 7 bases from J, the junction kept 8 bases outside the gene matches. In germline, CDR1 is MNHNS, CDR2 SASEGT. This CDR3 contains 15 residues. CDR3 sequence (DNA): TGTGCCAGCAGTGACCCGACAGGGGAGGGACAGCCCCAGCATTTT. Residues: CASSDPTGEGQPQHF.

This clonotype was detected only a few times. The CDR3 protein is CASSLVPSGRYEQYF. In nucleotides, the CDR3 is TGTGCCAGCAGCTTAGTCCCTAGCGGGAGGTACGAGCAGTACTTC. The rearrangement uses TRBV7-9 and TRBJ2-7; 11 bases align to TRBD2. J was trimmed by 4 bases and V by 1 base; bases with no gene match: 3. The CDR3 contains 15 residues. The germline CDR1 and CDR2 sequences are SEHNR and FQNEAQ (reference sequence).

This clonotype was detected ten times or more. The gene calls are TRBV7-3 and TRBJ2-5, with D possibly called TRBD1 or TRBD2 (5 bases each). The germline V gene encodes CDR1 SGHTA and CDR2 FQGTGA. Deletions cut 5 bases from V and 6 bases from J, with 13 bases between. The CDR3 loop spans 13 amino acids. The CDR3 nucleotides read TGTGCCAGCAGCCCGGATAGGGGACAGACCCAGTACTTC. Its protein is CASSPDRGQTQYF.